What follows are 14 T cell receptor beta chains derived from one specimen sequenced in a study of regulatory T cells in long-lasting Graves disease. Time point defined: persistent/refractory GD, antithyroid drugs over 5 years with positive TRAb. RNA isolated from PBMCs was used to make the TCR library. Library construction for TCR beta used iRepertoire HTBI primers and Arm-PCR of CDR3 regions. From the multiplex PCR reads, TCRdb called clonotypes with MiXCR, one entry per CDR3 protein. Of about 660,000 distinct CDR3 sequences detected, about 32% appear once; the ten largest clones hold around 42%. Sequences were derived from peripheral blood mononuclear cells (PBMCs), sampled when the disease was refractory, from a patient treated with antithyroid drugs. The source is a female donor with Graves disease.

The V call is TRBV7-3, the J call TRBJ1-3; the D gene is possibly TRBD1 (5 bases). Germline-derived CDR1 and CDR2 are SGHTA and FQGTGA. V lost 2 bases and J lost 0, with 14 bases in between. This CDR3 comprises 17 residues. The CDR3 bases are TGTGCCAGCAGCTTATTGGGAGGGGCAAGCTCTGGAAACACCATATATTTT. Amino acids: CASSLLGGASSGNTIYF.

The rearrangement uses TRBV19 and TRBJ1-1, with 9 bases lining up with TRBD1. Germline loops: CDR1 LNHDA, CDR2 SQIVND (reference sequence). CDR3 length: 14 residues. V lost 6 bases, J lost 6 bases, and 8 bases stayed unmatched. The CDR3 region has the DNA TGTGCCAGTAGCAGAGGACAGGGGTTTGCTGAAGCTTTCTTT. It translates to CASSRGQGFAEAFF.

This chain connects TRBV29-1 to TRBJ2-7; D call uncertain. V gave up 4 bases and J gave up 2 bases, with 12 bases separating them. The germline V gene has CDR1 SQVTM and CDR2 ANQGSEA. This CDR3 is built from 13 residues. CDR3 DNA: TGCAGCGTTGCCATGGGATTTACCTACGAGCAGTACTTC. Translating it yields CSVAMGFTYEQYF.

The V call is TRBV27, the J call TRBJ1-4; 9 bases line up with TRBD1. This CDR3 is 16 amino acids long. Germline V lookup: CDR1 MNHEY, CDR2 SMNVEV (reference sequence). The ends lost 3 bases at V and 2 bases at J; junction bases unmatched: 4. The CDR3 DNA reads as TGTGCCAGCAGTTTCACAGGGGGCTCGACTAATGAAAAACTGTTTTTT. Protein sequence: CASSFTGGSTNEKLFF.

This clonotype was seen more than once but under ten times. The gene calls are TRBV11-3 and TRBJ2-5, with 8 bases lining up with TRBD2. Germline loops: CDR1 SGHNT, CDR2 YENEEA. Trimming took 4 bases from V and 9 from J; bases not matched to a gene: 13. The CDR3 length is 15 residues. CDR3 region: CASSSSANSGGAQYF. The CDR3 DNA reads TGTGCCAGCAGCTCCAGCGCTAATTCGGGAGGGGCCCAGTACTTC.

This chain links TRBV13 with TRBJ1-2; possibly TRBD1 for D (6 bases). The CDR3 spans 19 residues. Looked up from germline, CDR1 is PRHDT and CDR2 is FYEKMQ (reference sequence). Trimming took off 5 bases at V and 2 bases at J, with 27 bases between the two ends. The DNA of the CDR3 is TGTGCCAGCAGCCACAACCCAGTGGAGGTTCAGGGGTTAAACTATGGCTACACCTTC. This encodes CASSHNPVEVQGLNYGYTF. The whole variable domain, filled in from reference TRBV13 and TRBJ1-2, reads AAGVIQSPRHLIKEKRETATLKCYPIPRHDTVYWYQQGPGQDPQFLISFYEKMQSDKGSIPDRFSAQQFSDYHSELNMSSLELGDSALYFCASSHNPVEVQGLNYGYTFGSGTRLTVV.

J is TRBJ1-2 and V is TRBV5-1; D might be TRBD1 (5 bases). The V gene lost 6 bases and the J gene lost 3 bases, with 15 bases spanning the gap. The germline V gene has CDR1 SGHRS and CDR2 YFSETQ. This CDR3 has 14 amino acids. The CDR3 region has the DNA TGCGCCAGCACGCGAACAGGAGATGACTATGGCTACACCTTC. Translating gives CASTRTGDDYGYTF.

With respect to this clonotype: A junction boundary mismatches the germline segment, possibly from a read error. CDR3 residues: CANSLISGNYGYTF. The CDR3 bases are TGCGCCAACAGTTTAATCTCAGGGAACTATGGCTACACCTTC. The chain recombines TRBV28 with TRBJ1-2; D may be TRBD1 (5 bases). This CDR3 spans 14 amino acids. Germline lookup yields CDR1 MDHEN and CDR2 SYDVKM.

J is TRBJ2-5 and V is TRBV3-1; no definite D call. Per the germline V gene, CDR1 is LGHDT and CDR2 is YNNKEL (reference sequence). Trimming left V 0 bases short and J 2 bases short, with 16 bases between. This CDR3 spans 17 amino acids. CDR3 loop: CASSQEMGLADQETQYF. The CDR3 nucleotides are TGTGCCAGCAGCCAAGAGATGGGTTTAGCCGATCAAGAGACCCAGTACTTC.

This clonotype has ten or more counts. The rearrangement links TRBV7-9 to TRBJ1-2; D is unresolved. CDR3 length: 13 residues. V shed 2 bases and J shed 4 bases, with 8 bases lying between them. From germline, CDR1 is SEHNR and CDR2 FQNEAQ (reference sequence). CDR3 sequence: CASSLTASYGYTF. In nucleotides, the CDR3 is TGTGCCAGCAGCTTAACAGCCTCCTATGGCTACACCTTC.

The V gene is TRBV20-1, the J gene TRBJ2-7; D unclear. Trimming shortened V by 5 bases and J by 0 bases, and 14 bases separated the two germline ends. The length of the CDR3 is 14 residues. Looked up from germline, CDR1 is DFQATT and CDR2 is SNEGSKA (reference sequence). DNA for the CDR3: TGCAGTGCTCTTCGGACGCTAAGCTCCTACGAGCAGTACTTC. Amino acid sequence: CSALRTLSSYEQYF.

V usage is TRBV19 and J usage is TRBJ2-5, with TRBD2 matching over 10 bases. CDR1 and CDR2 from the germline V gene are LNHDA and SQIVND (reference sequence). The CDR3 sequence is 16 residues long. V lost 5 bases, J lost 3 bases, and 9 bases stayed unmatched. Here the CDR3 DNA reads TGTGCCAGTAGTCCTTTCCCAGCGGGAGGGAAAGAGACCCAGTACTTC. Amino acids: CASSPFPAGGKETQYF.

This clonotype was counted ten times or more. The CDR3 region is CASSTGGASNQPQHF. CDR3 DNA sequence: TGTGCCAGTAGTACAGGGGGCGCAAGCAATCAGCCCCAGCATTTT. The V and J genes are TRBV19 and TRBJ1-5, with 8 bases that match TRBD1. J lost 1 base, V lost 4 bases, and 3 bases had no gene match. The V gene's germline CDR1 is LNHDA and CDR2 SQIVND (reference sequence). This CDR3 contains 15 residues.

The rearrangement uses TRBV6-1 and TRBJ2-7; perhaps TRBD1 as D (6 bases). This CDR3 comprises 15 residues. Deletions cut 6 bases from V and 0 bases from J, with 15 bases between. Germline lookup yields CDR1 MNHNS and CDR2 SASEGT. CDR3 nucleotides: TGTGCCAGCAGGAGACAGGTGGGAAGCTCCTACGAGCAGTACTTC. This sequence encodes CASRRQVGSSYEQYF.